The 20 T cell receptor beta chains below come from one sample, sequenced in a study of spatial heterogeneity in lung cancer. MiXCR was run by TCRdb on the 5' RACE reads, yielding one entry per CDR3 protein. The table lists approximately 20,000 distinct CDR3 sequences, about 4.5% of them singletons, with 6.5% to 8.5% in the top ten. Described time point: sample taken at primary tumor resection. Sequences were derived from PBMCs, sampled at surgery. The source of these receptors is a male donor with early-stage non-small cell lung cancer.

This clonotype has ten or more counts. The chain is built from TRBV27 and TRBJ2-5; D unresolved. The V gene's germline CDR1 is MNHEY and CDR2 SMNVEV (reference sequence). The CDR3 has 13 residues. With 2 bases removed from V and 2 bases from J, the gap between germline ends came to 6 bases. CDR3 sequence: CASSLVQQETQYF. The CDR3 region has the DNA TGTGCCAGCAGTTTAGTACAGCAAGAGACCCAGTACTTC.

This clonotype has at least ten counts. This sequence joins TRBV12-3 or TRBV12-4 and TRBJ2-3; maybe TRBD1 (5 bases). Trimming left V 3 bases short and J 3 bases short, with 7 bases between. This CDR3 contains 13 residues. CDR3 loop: CASSFDRTDTQYF. DNA for the CDR3: TGTGCCAGCAGTTTCGACAGAACAGATACGCAGTATTTT.

Only a few counts were recorded for this clonotype. The gene calls are TRBV12-3 or TRBV12-4 and TRBJ2-2; TRBD1 agrees at 8 bases. V gave up 4 bases and J gave up 6 bases; unmatched junction bases: 7. The CDR3 contains 15 residues. The CDR3 reads CASSSGQGNSGELFF. In nucleotides, the CDR3 is TGTGCCAGCAGTTCCGGACAGGGAAACTCCGGGGAGCTGTTTTTT.

With respect to this clonotype: Being one base from a much bigger clone, this may be a read error. The chain links TRBV30 to TRBJ2-2, with unresolved D. Trimming left V 8 bases short and J 8 bases short, with 15 bases between. This CDR3 has 12 residues. The germline V gene has CDR1 GTSNPN and CDR2 SVGIG (reference sequence). The CDR3 loop reads CARKVQEGELFF. CDR3 DNA: TGTGCCCGGAAAGTCCAAGAAGGGGAGCTGTTTTTT.

This clonotype was detected ten times or more. This chain uses TRBV30 with TRBJ2-3; the D call may be TRBD1 or TRBD2 (5 bases each). The germline V gene has CDR1 GTSNPN and CDR2 SVGIG (reference sequence). V shed 4 bases and J shed 6 bases, with 20 bases lying between them. The CDR3 is 15 amino acids. CDR3 loop: CAWTGTRNLADTQYF. The CDR3 coding sequence is TGTGCCTGGACGGGGACCAGAAACCTGGCGGATACGCAGTATTTT.

The chain has TRBV3-1 and TRBJ2-1; 13 bases match TRBD2. The CDR3 sequence is 16 residues long. Per the germline V gene, CDR1 is LGHDT and CDR2 is YNNKEL (reference sequence). Trimming at V came to 4 bases and at J to 7 bases, leaving 7 bases not matched to a gene. CDR3: CASSLGTSGMLNEQFF. CDR3 DNA sequence: TGTGCCAGCAGCCTCGGGACTAGCGGGATGTTAAATGAGCAGTTCTTC.

Many counts were recorded for this clonotype. The gene calls are TRBV6-2 or TRBV6-3 and TRBJ2-7; no firm D call. Trimming pared 5 bases from V and 7 bases from J, leaving 9 bases between. This CDR3 has 11 residues. Per germline, CDR1 MNHEY and CDR2 SVGEGT. Written as DNA, the CDR3 is TGTGCCAGCAGTCCCTTGGGTGAGCAGTACTTC. Translation gives CASSPLGEQYF.

In its sample, this clonotype was seen once. The rearrangement joins TRBV27 to TRBJ2-1; 12 bases line up with TRBD2. CDR1 and CDR2 (germline): MNHEY, SMNVEV (reference sequence). V was clipped by 6 bases and J by 4 bases; unmatched bases: 1. The CDR3 is made up of 14 amino acids. CDR3: CASRTSGGYNEQFF. In DNA, the CDR3 is TGTGCCAGCAGGACTAGCGGGGGTTACAATGAGCAGTTCTTC.

The table lists this clonotype with many counts. V and J are TRBV4-3 and TRBJ1-5; the D is unclear. From germline, CDR1 is LGHNA and CDR2 YSLEER. CDR3 size: 13 residues. V dropped 1 base and J dropped 7 bases, with 8 bases sitting between them. The CDR3 region is CASSQVGGQPQHF. DNA for the CDR3: TGCGCCAGCAGCCAAGTCGGCGGACAGCCCCAGCATTTT.

This chain joins TRBV7-1 and TRBJ2-7; D unresolved. TRBV7-1 is an ORF for which the function is uncertain. The CDR3 has 14 amino acids. Trimming removed 5 bases at V and 3 bases at J, with 14 bases between. The CDR3 nucleotides read TGTGCCAGCAGCCTCCCGTCCAGACACTACGAGCAGTACTTC. The encoded protein is CASSLPSRHYEQYF.

This clonotype was detected many times. V gene TRBV15 combines with J gene TRBJ2-4, with D unclear. Germline V gene sequence: CDR1 LNHNV, CDR2 YYDKDF (reference sequence). V was cut by 5 bases and J by 0 bases, with 14 bases left in between. The CDR3 length is 16 residues. The CDR3 bases are TGTGCCACCAGCCCAGAGACGCTACTAGCCAAAAACATTCAGTACTTC. It codes for CATSPETLLAKNIQYF.

This clonotype appeared many times. The J gene is TRBJ1-1, the V gene TRBV4-1; 7 bases agree with TRBD1. The CDR3 sequence is 14 residues long. CDR1 MGHRA and CDR2 YSYEKL come from the germline V gene. Unmatched junction bases numbered 2, after V lost 0 bases and J lost 4 bases. CDR3 in amino acids: CASSQDQGGTEAFF. The CDR3 DNA is TGCGCCAGCAGCCAAGATCAGGGGGGCACTGAAGCTTTCTTT.

This clonotype was counted ten times or more. The rearrangement uses TRBV6-5 and TRBJ2-3; 8 bases line up with TRBD1. This CDR3 has 15 residues. V trimming: 5 bases; J trimming: 2 bases; junction bases outside the gene matches: 6. Germline CDR1 reads MNHEY; CDR2 reads SVGAGI. The CDR3 DNA sequence: TGTGCCAGCAGTCTGATGACAGGGGTCACAGATACGCAGTATTTT. It yields the protein CASSLMTGVTDTQYF.

This clonotype was seen at least ten times. This chain uses TRBV19 with TRBJ2-5; 7 bases map to TRBD2. Germline assignment: CDR1 LNHDA and CDR2 SQIVND (reference sequence). V was pared by 3 bases and J by 3 bases, with 4 bases of the junction left unmatched. The CDR3 sequence is 14 residues long. This CDR3 is CASSIIGLEETQYF. CDR3 bases: TGTGCCAGTAGTATTATCGGACTAGAAGAGACCCAGTACTTC.

By share, this clonotype counts as medium-sized. The chain has TRBV9 and TRBJ1-5; 7 bases are a match to TRBD1. V dropped 2 bases and J dropped 4; count of bases not matched to a gene: 6. The germline CDR1 and CDR2 sequences are SGDLS and YYNGEE. The CDR3 is made up of 15 amino acids. Here the CDR3 DNA reads TGTGCCAGCAGCGTGACAGGGAATGGGAATCAGCCCCAGCATTTT. Its translation: CASSVTGNGNQPQHF.

This clonotype was counted many times. This chain connects TRBV5-6 to TRBJ1-1; D gene ambiguous. CDR1 and CDR2 from the germline V gene are SGHDT and YYEEEE. Trimming pared 2 bases from V and 0 bases from J, leaving 8 bases between. This CDR3 region has 14 residues. CDR3 sequence: CASSLKTLNTEAFF. In DNA form, the CDR3 reads TGTGCCAGCAGCTTAAAGACACTGAACACTGAAGCTTTCTTT.

Sample share makes this clonotype medium-sized. The chain couples TRBV5-1 to TRBJ2-1, with D tentatively TRBD2 (6 bases). This CDR3 has 15 amino acids. V lost 3 bases and J 5 bases, leaving 15 bases between the germline ends. Germline V gene data show CDR1 as SGHRS and CDR2 as YFSETQ. CDR3 in DNA: TGCGCCAGCAGCTCCCAAACCGGGGGAGACAATGAGCAGTTCTTC. Translation: CASSSQTGGDNEQFF. Drawing the rest from reference TRBV5-1 and TRBJ2-1, the complete variable domain is KAGVTQTPRYLIKTRGQQVTLSCSPISGHRSVSWYQQTPGQGLQFLFEYFSETQRNKGNFPGRFSGRQFSNSRSEMNVSTLELGDSALYLCASSSQTGGDNEQFFGPGTRLTVL.

The table lists this clonotype with many counts. DNA for the CDR3: TGTGCCAGCAGCTCTAATGAAGGTGCTTTCTTT. This sequence encodes CASSSNEGAFF. The chain employs TRBV7-2 and TRBJ1-1; D remains unclear. The ends were cut back, 4 bases at V and 11 bases at J, with 11 bases in the middle. The CDR3 is made up of 11 amino acids. Germline V gene data show CDR1 as SGHTA and CDR2 as FQGNSA.

Ten or more counts support this clonotype. The V and J genes are TRBV3-1 and TRBJ2-3, with D hard to call. The CDR3 is 14 residues long. Looked up from germline, CDR1 is LGHDT and CDR2 is YNNKEL (reference sequence). V lost 1 base and J 2 bases, leaving 7 bases between the germline ends. For the CDR3, the DNA is TGTGCCAGCAGCCAAGGTGGCCCCACAGATACGCAGTATTTT. It encodes CASSQGGPTDTQYF.

In this sample, this clonotype turned up many times. The rearrangement uses TRBV20-1 and TRBJ2-1; D unclear. Trimming cost V 0 bases and J 3 bases, with 9 bases left between them. The CDR3 extends over 14 amino acids. Germline V gene lookup returns CDR1 DFQATT and CDR2 SNEGSKA (reference sequence). The CDR3 sequence is CSARDAGRYNEQFF. The CDR3 region has the DNA TGCAGTGCTAGAGATGCCGGACGCTACAATGAGCAGTTCTTC.